This is a list of T cell receptor beta chains from one sample in a study of CD8+ T cells in alopecia areata. Using immunoSEQ multiplex PCR, the repertoire was profiled, and TCRdb retains in-frame clones only, with some absent. The data show 170,000 or so clones, roughly 50% seen once. The sequencing used CD8+ T cells sorted from blood, collected at week 24, from a patient treated with tofacitinib. These receptors all stem from a human donor with alopecia areata. CDR3s include the opening cysteine and the closing phenylalanine or tryptophan. The D gene is left open where the match is weak. Clone size is given for some rows only: seen once, a few or many times, or a class if the clone is expanded.

TRBV6-5	TRBJ1-1	-	-	TGTGCCAGCGCTAGACAAGGGGAGAACACTGAAGCTTTCTTT	CASARQGENTEAFF
TRBV9	TRBJ1-1	-	-	TGTGCCAGCAGCGTAGGTGTGAGGGGAGGGGTGAACACTGAAGCTTTCTTT	CASSVGVRGGVNTEAFF
TRBV19	TRBJ2-7	TRBD1	-	TGTGCCAGTAGTATCGGGACAGGGGCCTACGAGCAGTACTTC	CASSIGTGAYEQYF
TRBV27	TRBJ1-5	-	-	TGTGCCAGCAGCTCCCCGGGGAGCAATCAGCCCCAGCATTTT	CASSSPGSNQPQHF
TRBV19	TRBJ1-6	-	-	TGTGCCAGTAGTCCCTTCGTGGCAGGGCCACCCCTCCACTTT	CASSPFVAGPPLHF
TRBV13	TRBJ2-1	TRBD2	-	TGTGCCAGCAGCCCCCGGACTAGCGGGGTATACAATGAGCAGTTCTTC	CASSPRTSGVYNEQFF
TRBV30	TRBJ1-4	-	-	TGTGCCTGGAGTTGGGGGGAAAAACTGTTTTTT	CAWSWGEKLFF
TRBV25-1	TRBJ2-7	-	once	TGTGCCAGCAGTGACTTCGATTACAGGGCTAGCGAGCAGTACTTC	CASSDFDYRASEQYF
TRBV7-9	TRBJ2-7	-	-	TGTGCCAGCAGCTCAGAGAACAGGGTGTACGAGCAGTACTTC	CASSSENRVYEQYF
TRBV20-1	TRBJ2-1	-	few	TGCAGTGCCGGGGAGCAGTTCTTC	CSAGEQFF
TRBV30	TRBJ2-7	-	-	TGTGCCTGGACTCAGACTTTCTCCTACGAGCAGTACTTC	CAWTQTFSYEQYF
TRBV6-5	TRBJ1-5	-	-	TGTGCCAGCAGTACGTCAGGGTACCAGCCCCAGCATTTT	CASSTSGYQPQHF
TRBV7-9	TRBJ2-2	TRBD1	-	TGTGCCAGCCCCGGACAGGCGAACACCGGGGAGCTGTTTTTT	CASPGQANTGELFF
TRBV30	TRBJ2-7	-	-	TGTGCCGGGTCTGGACGGCTGACCTACGAGCAGTACTTC	CAGSGRLTYEQYF
TRBV23-1	TRBJ1-5	TRBD1	once	TGCGCCAGCGGGCAACCGGGACAGGGACCCAATCAGCCCCAGCATTTT	CASGQPGQGPNQPQHF
TRBV7-9	TRBJ1-1	TRBD1	few	TGTGCCAGCAGCTCCGGGACAGGTATGAACACTGAAGCTTTCTTT	CASSSGTGMNTEAFF
TRBV20-1	TRBJ1-2	-	-	TGCAGCTCCGATGGCTACACCTTC	CSSDGYTF
TRBV30	TRBJ1-4	TRBD1	-	TGTGCCTGGAACCCGACAGGGTCTAATGAAAAACTGTTTTTT	CAWNPTGSNEKLFF
TRBV29-1	TRBJ2-1	TRBD2	few	TGCAGCGCCATCGGCGGGGGGCGTGAGCAGTTCTTC	CSAIGGGREQFF
TRBV5-6	TRBJ1-5	-	-	TGTGCCAGCAGCTTGCAGGACTCCTATCAGCCCCAGCATTTT	CASSLQDSYQPQHF